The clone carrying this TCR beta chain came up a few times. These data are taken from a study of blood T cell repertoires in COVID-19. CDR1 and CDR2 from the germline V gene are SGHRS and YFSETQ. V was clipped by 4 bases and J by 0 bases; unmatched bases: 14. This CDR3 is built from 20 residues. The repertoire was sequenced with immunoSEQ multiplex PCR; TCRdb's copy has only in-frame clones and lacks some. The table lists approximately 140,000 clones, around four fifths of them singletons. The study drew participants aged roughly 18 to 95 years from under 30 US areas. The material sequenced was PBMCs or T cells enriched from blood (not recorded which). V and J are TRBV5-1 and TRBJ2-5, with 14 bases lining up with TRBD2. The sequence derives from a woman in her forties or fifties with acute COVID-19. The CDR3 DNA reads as TGCGCCAGCAGCCGAGGACTAGCGGGAGGCTTTGGGAATTACCAAGAGACCCAGTACTTC. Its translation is CASSRGLAGGFGNYQETQYF.